The 8 T cell receptor beta chains reported below all come from one sample, sequenced in a study of T-cell reconstitution after alpha-beta-depleted transplantation in children. For TCRbeta, the library was prepared with unique molecular identifiers. TCRdb called the PCR reads again in MiXCR, with one record for every CDR3 protein. The sample lists about 460,000 distinct CDR3 sequences, approximately 13% occurring once. The sequences come from PBMCs from the stem cell graft donor, collected from the stem cell graft. These receptors all stem from a human donor who donated a stem cell graft to a child with combined immunodeficiency.

This clonotype has more than one count but fewer than ten. The gene calls are TRBV15 and TRBJ2-1; D remains unclear. V was clipped by 5 bases and J by 13 bases, with 15 bases between them. There are 12 residues in the CDR3. Germline lookup yields CDR1 LNHNV and CDR2 YYDKDF (reference sequence). The CDR3 DNA is TGTGCCACCAGCCATGACGGTCCAGGACAGTTCTTC. Encoded protein: CATSHDGPGQFF.

This clonotype has more than one count but fewer than ten. The rearrangement joins TRBV6-2 or TRBV6-3 to TRBJ2-1, with a tentative D call TRBD1 (7 bases). The germline V gene encodes CDR1 MNHEY and CDR2 SVGEGT. Trimming stripped 4 bases from V and 7 bases from J, with 17 bases between. The CDR3 runs to 15 residues. The CDR3 region is CASSLLQTGRNEQFF. The CDR3 bases are TGTGCCAGCAGTTTACTCCAGACAGGGAGGAATGAGCAGTTCTTC.

This clonotype was seen repeatedly, ten times or more. The V call is TRBV5-6, the J call TRBJ2-1, with TRBD2 matching 9 bases. The junction had 9 bases not matched to a gene; V was cut back by 4 bases and J by 7 bases. The CDR3 loop spans 15 amino acids. Germline CDR1 and CDR2: SGHDT and YYEEEE. In DNA, the CDR3 is TGTGCCAGCAGCCCCCTAGCGGGATTTCTGAATGAGCAGTTCTTC. It is translated as CASSPLAGFLNEQFF.

This clonotype was observed a few times. The CDR3 DNA follows: TGCGCCAGCAGCCAAGTGGGGAGCGTGGGGGAGCAGTACTTC. Protein: CASSQVGSVGEQYF. This sequence joins TRBV4-3 and TRBJ2-7; D is possibly TRBD2 (5 bases). The germline gives CDR1 LGHNA, CDR2 YSLEER. Trimming pared 1 base from V and 7 bases from J, leaving 14 bases between. The CDR3 extends over 14 amino acids.

This clonotype appeared many times. CDR3 amino acids: CASSLMTGMTTYEQYF. The CDR3 DNA sequence: TGCGCCAGCAGCTTGATGACAGGGATGACCACCTACGAGCAGTACTTC. The gene calls are TRBV5-1 and TRBJ2-7; 7 positions agree with TRBD1. Germline values: CDR1 SGHRS, CDR2 YFSETQ. This CDR3 has 16 residues. Unmatched junction bases numbered 9, after V lost 1 base and J lost 2 bases.

This clonotype showed up many times. The chain employs TRBV6-1 and TRBJ2-5, with D perhaps matching TRBD1 (6 bases). The CDR3 has 14 amino acids. Germline CDR1 reads MNHNS; CDR2 reads SASEGT. The V and J ends lost 6 bases and 2 bases respectively, with 13 bases between them. Here the CDR3 DNA reads TGTGCCAGCAGCCCTACAGGGTTACAAGAGACCCAGTACTTC. Translating it yields CASSPTGLQETQYF.

This clonotype has just a few counts. The chain has TRBV10-3 and TRBJ2-4; 7 bases line up with TRBD2. Germline V gives CDR1 ENHRY, CDR2 SYGVKD. The CDR3 runs 17 residues. J was trimmed by 0 bases and V by 10 bases; bases with no gene match: 15. The CDR3 nucleotides read TGTGCCACCCGGGGGGATGAGGAACTATTAGCCAAAAACATTCAGTACTTC. Its protein is CATRGDEELLAKNIQYF.

This clonotype was detected only a few times. The genes are TRBV20-1 and TRBJ1-4; D is unclear. Germline CDR1 reads DFQATT; CDR2 reads SNEGSKA (reference sequence). The CDR3 is made up of 15 amino acids. The V end was cut by 3 bases, the J end by 4 bases, with 15 bases between. As DNA, the CDR3 is TGCAGTGCTAGTCGCGGTACCGCCGATAATGAAAAACTGTTTTTT. It encodes CSASRGTADNEKLFF.